This T cell receptor (beta chain) came from a study of blood T cells in healthy people across ages. For the study at large: Every two T cells gave about one barcoded beta molecule via template switching. Study-wide results and limits: Bulk PBMC profiling left naive and antigen-experienced comparisons inconclusive.

On this clonotype: What it recognizes is unknown.

The germline CDR1 and CDR2 sequences are MNHEY and SVGAGI. J gave up 5 bases and V 2 bases, and 9 bases lay outside the gene matches. CDR3 length equals 17 residues. Every participating donor contributed roughly 10 milliliters of peripheral blood through a draw. PCR was performed a second time for roughly 6 to 12 cycles using a sample-barcoded 5' primer and a J-beta primer mix. Every cDNA molecule bore a tag from a template-switch adaptor containing 12 random nucleotides. TCRdb redid the calling of the 5' RACE reads with MiXCR, one entry per CDR3 protein. The sample shows approximately 810,000 distinct CDR3 sequences, around 28% of them seen only once.

The receptor comes from a woman aged 80 or older in good health. The sequenced sample consisted of blood. The chain carries TRBV6-5 and TRBJ2-2; 9 nucleotides line up with TRBD2. CDR3 DNA sequence: TGTGCCAGCAGTTACCAACAGATAGCGGGGGAGACCGGGGAGCTGTTTTTT. It codes for CASSYQQIAGETGELFF.